What follows are 25 T cell receptor beta chains derived from one specimen sequenced in a study of vaccination and CD4 T cells after COVID-19. For these receptors, no antigen is known. Sequencing of DNA taken from cultured CD4+ T cells relied on the Oncomine TCR Beta short-read assay. In TCRdb, the PCR reads were re-called with MiXCR into one record per CDR3 protein. The sample holds 20,000 to 25,000 distinct CDR3 sequences, approximately 30% seen once. Time point described: late sampling 161 to 241 days after vaccination in a few convalescent patients. As for treatment: approximately 9-day PBMC culture with coronavirus spike peptide pools or control peptides (ViraFEST assay). This sample comprised CD4+ T cells from blood, cultured in vitro, obtained about 7 months after SARS-CoV-2 vaccination. These receptor sequences come from a human donor who had recovered from COVID-19.

This clonotype was picked up a small number of times. The rearrangement uses TRBV19 and TRBJ2-3; tentative D call: TRBD1 (6 bases). There are 14 residues in the CDR3. Deletions cut 4 bases from V and 0 bases from J, with 8 bases between. Per germline, CDR1 LNHDA and CDR2 SQIVND (reference sequence). CDR3 DNA: TGTGCCAGTAGTACTACAGGGAGCACAGATACGCAGTATTTT. It yields the protein CASSTTGSTDTQYF.

This clonotype is labeled as medium-sized (0.01 to 0.1%). The rearrangement joins TRBV20-1 to TRBJ2-3; 7 bases agree with TRBD2. This CDR3 is 15 amino acids long. J was trimmed by 0 bases and V by 3 bases; bases with no gene match: 6. CDR1 is DFQATT and CDR2 is SNEGSKA in the germline V gene (reference sequence). The CDR3 is CSASGGTTSTDTQYF. CDR3 bases: TGCAGTGCTAGCGGGGGGACGACTAGCACAGATACGCAGTATTTT.

This clonotype has just a few counts. The chain is built from TRBV6-1 and TRBJ1-2; possibly TRBD1 for D (5 bases). Trimming took 6 bases from V and 7 from J, leaving 15 bases between them. This CDR3 comprises 13 residues. Germline V gene lookup returns CDR1 MNHNS and CDR2 SASEGT. The CDR3 region is CASRRKGLGGYTF. Written as DNA, the CDR3 is TGTGCCAGCAGGCGAAAGGGGTTGGGTGGCTACACCTTC.

The J gene is TRBJ1-1, the V gene TRBV28, with D unresolved. CDR1 is MDHEN, CDR2 SYDVKM, per germline. This CDR3 spans 15 amino acids. Trimming left V 7 bases short and J 1 base short, with 16 bases between. The CDR3 is CASIGLGVRNTEAFF. The CDR3 DNA is TGTGCCAGCATTGGACTCGGGGTACGGAACACTGAAGCTTTCTTT.

This clonotype was detected only a few times. The chain joins TRBV20-1 to TRBJ1-5; D gene uncertain. V lost 6 bases and J 0 bases, leaving 9 bases between the germline ends. Germline V gives CDR1 DFQATT, CDR2 SNEGSKA (reference sequence). This CDR3 comprises 13 residues. The chain's CDR3 is CSAKLGSNQPQHF. For the CDR3, the DNA is TGCAGTGCCAAATTGGGTAGCAATCAGCCCCAGCATTTT.

J is TRBJ1-3 and V is TRBV7-9; tentatively, D is TRBD1 (5 bases). CDR1 SEHNR and CDR2 FQNEAQ come from the germline V gene (reference sequence). The CDR3 has 19 residues. V was pared by 5 bases and J by 0 bases, with 23 bases between. CDR3 protein: CASSTNRGTEGYSGNTIYF. The CDR3 region has the DNA TGTGCCAGCAGCACAAATCGGGGCACAGAGGGATACTCTGGAAACACCATATATTTT.

The V gene is TRBV7-9, the J gene TRBJ2-3, with D perhaps TRBD2 (6 bases). The CDR3 loop spans 16 amino acids. The V end was cut by 2 bases, the J end by 0 bases, with 12 bases between. Germline loops: CDR1 SEHNR, CDR2 FQNEAQ (reference sequence). CDR3 in DNA: TGTGCCAGCAGCTTATATAGGAGCGGGAGCACAGATACGCAGTATTTT. Encoded protein: CASSLYRSGSTDTQYF.

The rearrangement joins TRBV11-3 to TRBJ2-1; D uncertain. The CDR3 is 13 amino acids. With 5 bases removed from V and 9 bases from J, the gap between germline ends came to 14 bases. Germline CDR1 and CDR2: SGHNT and YENEEA. The CDR3 bases are TGTGCCAGCAGCCCCCGAGTAGCCGGTGAGCAGTTCTTC. This gives the protein CASSPRVAGEQFF.

Comments on this clonotype: It is likely a read error, because the conserved phenylalanine at the end of the CDR3 is missing. CDR3 in DNA: TGTGCCAGCAGCTTAGCAGGGGTCTCCTACAATGAGCAGTTCCTC. The encoded protein is CASSLAGVSYNEQFL. The rearrangement joins TRBV7-2 to TRBJ2-1; D is perhaps TRBD1 (5 bases). V lost 0 bases and J lost 0, with 6 bases in between. The CDR3 runs 15 residues. Germline CDR1 SGHTA, CDR2 FQGNSA.

The chain combines TRBV5-1 with TRBJ1-2, with D hard to call. V was pared by 0 bases and J by 6 bases, with 12 bases between. This CDR3 spans 14 amino acids. Germline-derived CDR1 and CDR2 are SGHRS and YFSETQ. This CDR3 is CASSLDTGRNGYTF. DNA for the CDR3: TGCGCCAGCAGCTTGGACACGGGTAGAAATGGCTACACCTTC. Combining the CDR3 with reference TRBV5-1 and TRBJ1-2 gives the whole variable domain KAGVTQTPRYLIKTRGQQVTLSCSPISGHRSVSWYQQTPGQGLQFLFEYFSETQRNKGNFPGRFSGRQFSNSRSEMNVSTLELGDSALYLCASSLDTGRNGYTFGSGTRLTVV.

This clonotype was detected once. J is TRBJ1-6 and V is TRBV5-6; possibly TRBD1 for D (5 bases). V was clipped by 4 bases and J by 6 bases, with 11 bases between them. Germline CDR1 reads SGHDT; CDR2 reads YYEEEE. The CDR3 spans 14 residues. The CDR3 DNA sequence: TGTGCCAGCAGCCCCGGGACTCCTAATTCACCCCTCCACTTT. This sequence encodes CASSPGTPNSPLHF.

This clonotype was recorded a few times. The genes are TRBV27 and TRBJ2-7, with a tentative D call TRBD2 (6 bases). The germline V gene has CDR1 MNHEY and CDR2 SMNVEV (reference sequence). CDR3 size: 15 residues. Trimming took 1 base from V and 0 from J, leaving 10 bases between them. The CDR3 protein is CASSLYRGDSYEQYF. The CDR3 nucleotides are TGTGCCAGCAGTTTATACCGCGGGGACTCCTACGAGCAGTACTTC.

This chain links TRBV20-1 with TRBJ2-1; possibly TRBD1 for D (7 bases). V was cut by 6 bases and J by 9 bases, with 24 bases left in between. The length of the CDR3 is 15 residues. Germline CDR1 is DFQATT and CDR2 is SNEGSKA (reference sequence). This chain's CDR3 is CSANLWRPQGGEQFF. CDR3 sequence (DNA): TGCAGTGCAAACCTCTGGCGACCCCAGGGGGGTGAGCAGTTCTTC.

V usage is TRBV6-2 or TRBV6-3 and J usage is TRBJ1-1, with 7 bases aligning to TRBD1. Trimming took 5 bases from V and 4 from J; bases not matched to a gene: 7. Germline CDR1 reads MNHEY; CDR2 reads SVGEGT. The CDR3 covers 14 residues. CDR3 nucleotides: TGTGCCAGCAGTCACCGACAGGGCGGCACTGAAGCTTTCTTT. The encoded protein is CASSHRQGGTEAFF.

This chain uses TRBV7-8 with TRBJ1-2; no clear D. V lost 5 bases and J lost 8, with 15 bases in between. This CDR3 has 13 residues. Per the germline V gene, CDR1 is SGHVS and CDR2 is FQNEAQ. The CDR3 reads CASSEGSYDGYTF. The CDR3 region has the DNA TGTGCCAGCAGCGAAGGGTCCTACGACGGCTACACCTTC.

Only a few counts were recorded for this clonotype. This chain joins TRBV19 and TRBJ2-3; 9 nucleotides line up with TRBD2. The CDR3 is 17 amino acids. CDR1 is LNHDA, CDR2 SQIVND, per germline (reference sequence). V dropped 2 bases and J dropped 4; count of bases not matched to a gene: 10. The CDR3 region has the DNA TGTGCCAGTAGTATAATCCGAGCGGGGGGAAGAGCAGATACGCAGTATTTT. It codes for CASSIIRAGGRADTQYF.

Worth noting for this clonotype: At one end, the junction sequence differs from germline, possibly due to a read error. This rearrangement joins TRBV11-2 to TRBJ2-5; D remains ambiguous. The length of the CDR3 is 13 residues. Per the germline V gene, CDR1 is SGHAT and CDR2 is FQNNGV. CDR3 in amino acids: CASSRRDQETQYF. CDR3 coding DNA: TGTGCCAGCAGCAGACGCGACCAGGAGACCCAGTACTTC.

This clonotype occurred a few times. The V call is TRBV27, the J call TRBJ2-1; the match to TRBD1 covers 7 bases. The trim removed 8 bases at V and 1 base at J, leaving 8 bases unmatched. This CDR3 is built from 15 residues. The germline gives CDR1 MNHEY, CDR2 SMNVEV (reference sequence). The CDR3 sequence is CASRTTGSSYNEQFF. The CDR3 nucleotides are TGTGCCAGCCGAACGACAGGGTCGTCCTACAATGAGCAGTTCTTC.

This clonotype has only a few counts. The chain uses TRBV25-1 and TRBJ2-5, with D possibly TRBD1 on 6 matching bases. The CDR3 sequence is 15 residues long. Germline lookup yields CDR1 MGHDK and CDR2 SYGVNS. Trimming stripped 8 bases from V and 7 bases from J, with 23 bases between. CDR3 in amino acids: CASVDTGTGRGTQYF. The CDR3 DNA follows: TGTGCCAGCGTGGATACAGGGACGGGCCGAGGGACCCAGTACTTC.

A few counts support this clonotype. The chain uses TRBV7-8 and TRBJ2-7; D may correspond to TRBD1 or TRBD2 (5 bases each). The CDR3 loop spans 14 amino acids. The germline V gene encodes CDR1 SGHVS and CDR2 FQNEAQ. V gave up 1 base and J gave up 4 bases, with 11 bases separating them. CDR3 loop: CASSLGSGLYEQYF. DNA for the CDR3: TGTGCCAGCAGCTTAGGGTCGGGGCTTTACGAGCAGTACTTC.

The chain recombines TRBV10-1 with TRBJ2-3; 8 bases fit TRBD1. V dropped 7 bases and J dropped 3; count of bases not matched to a gene: 9. The CDR3 spans 15 residues. CDR1 and CDR2 (germline): WNHNN, SYGVQD (reference sequence). CDR3 region: CASIPPGQATDTQYF. The DNA for the CDR3 is TGCGCCAGCATTCCCCCGGGACAGGCGACAGATACGCAGTATTTT.

This chain uses TRBV27 with TRBJ1-6; D not resolved. Per germline, CDR1 MNHEY and CDR2 SMNVEV (reference sequence). Trimming pared 6 bases from V and 13 bases from J, leaving 13 bases between. The CDR3 spans 12 residues. The CDR3 loop is CASSPADRPLHF. As DNA, the CDR3 is TGTGCCAGCAGCCCCGCTGATCGGCCCCTCCACTTT.

V and J are TRBV5-4 and TRBJ1-1; 12 nucleotides align to TRBD1. J gave up 4 bases and V 4 bases, and 8 bases lay outside the gene matches. The CDR3 loop spans 16 amino acids. Germline CDR1 SGHNT, CDR2 YYREEE (reference sequence). CDR3 loop: CASSLGGTGGLTEAFF. CDR3 in DNA: TGTGCCAGCAGCCTCGGCGGGACAGGGGGCCTCACTGAAGCTTTCTTT.

The chain joins TRBV24-1 to TRBJ2-3, with D tentatively TRBD1 (5 bases). Germline V gene sequence: CDR1 KGHDR, CDR2 SFDVKD. Trimming stripped 5 bases from V and 3 bases from J, with 11 bases between. The CDR3 runs to 14 residues. In DNA form, the CDR3 reads TGTGCCACCAGTGTGGGGCAGGGAACAGATACGCAGTATTTT. Translation gives CATSVGQGTDTQYF.

J is TRBJ2-5 and V is TRBV18; D is unresolved. Germline assignment: CDR1 KGHSH and CDR2 LQKENI. Trimming took off 3 bases at V and 2 bases at J, with 7 bases between the two ends. The CDR3 runs 13 residues. CDR3 in amino acids: CASSPSYQETQYF. As DNA, the CDR3 is TGTGCCAGCTCACCGAGCTATCAAGAGACCCAGTACTTC.